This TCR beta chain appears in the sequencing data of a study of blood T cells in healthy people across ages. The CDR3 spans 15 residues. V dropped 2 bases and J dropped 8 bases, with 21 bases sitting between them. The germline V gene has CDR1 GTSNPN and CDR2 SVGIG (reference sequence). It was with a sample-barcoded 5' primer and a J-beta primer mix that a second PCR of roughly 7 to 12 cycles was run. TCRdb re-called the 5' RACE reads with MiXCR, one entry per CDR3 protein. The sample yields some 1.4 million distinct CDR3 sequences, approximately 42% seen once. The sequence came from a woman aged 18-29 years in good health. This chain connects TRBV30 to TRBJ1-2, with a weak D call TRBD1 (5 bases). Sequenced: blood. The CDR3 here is CAWSWSQAGPRGYTF. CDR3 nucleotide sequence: TGTGCCTGGAGTTGGTCACAGGCGGGCCCACGAGGCTACACCTTC.